This T cell receptor (beta chain) is drawn from a study of vaccination and CD4 T cells after COVID-19. Study details: The cells in question were stimulated using overlapping spike peptides derived from SARS-CoV-2, HCoV-NL63, HCoV-OC43 and HCoV-229E. As a positive control, some control cultures were given a CEFX pool, while others were given an HIV-1 Nef pool or no peptide.

CDR1 and CDR2 (germline): MGHDK, SYGVNS. The CDR3 runs 14 residues. The V gene lost 3 bases and the J gene lost 4 bases, with 10 bases spanning the gap. Researchers used the Oncomine TCR Beta short-read assay to sequence DNA from cultured CD4+ T cells. MiXCR, applied by TCRdb to the PCR reads, yields one record per CDR3 protein. The sample lists a few thousand distinct CDR3 sequences, 35% to 50% occurring once. Indicated treatment: approximately 10-day PBMC culture with coronavirus spike peptide pools or control peptides (ViraFEST assay). Findings and caveats of the study: Post-vaccination, and not before, a median roughly 86% of reactive clones appeared in convalescent patients.

In its sample, this clonotype was seen a few times. Its antigen is unknown. Sequences were obtained from CD4+ T cells from blood, cultured in vitro. This chain uses TRBV25-1 with TRBJ1-5; D is ambiguous. The TCR comes from a human donor who had recovered from COVID-19. The CDR3 DNA is TGTGCCAGCAGTGAGTTCGATTGGAATCAGCCCCAGCATTTT. Encoded protein: CASSEFDWNQPQHF.